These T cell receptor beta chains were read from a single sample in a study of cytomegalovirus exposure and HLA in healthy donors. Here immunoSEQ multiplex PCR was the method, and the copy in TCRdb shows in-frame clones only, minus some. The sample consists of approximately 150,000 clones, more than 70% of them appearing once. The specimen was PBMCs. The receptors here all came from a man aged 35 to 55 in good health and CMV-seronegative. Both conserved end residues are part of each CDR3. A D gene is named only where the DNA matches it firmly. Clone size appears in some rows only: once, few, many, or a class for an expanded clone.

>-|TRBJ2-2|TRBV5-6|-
TGTGCCAGCAGCCTGACAGGTCGGGGGGCCGGGGAGCTGTTTTTT
CASSLTGRGAGELFF
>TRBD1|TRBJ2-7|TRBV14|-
TGTGCCAGCAGCCAATCCGGGACAGGGGTATACGAGCAGTACTTC
CASSQSGTGVYEQYF
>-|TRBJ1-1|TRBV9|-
TGTGCCAGCAGCGTAGTCACAGGGAACCCCTCTGAAGCTTTCTTT
CASSVVTGNPSEAFF
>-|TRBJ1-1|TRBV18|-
TGTGCCAGCTCACCACCGCGCGGGGGGGGCATGAACACTGAAGCTTTCTTT
CASSPPRGGGMNTEAFF
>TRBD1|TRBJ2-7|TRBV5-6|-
TGTGCCAGCAGCGCCGGGACAGGGATGTTCGACGAGCAGTACTTC
CASSAGTGMFDEQYF
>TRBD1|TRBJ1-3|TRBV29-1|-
TGCAGCGTTGATGATTCGACAGGGGGCTTTGGAAACACCATATATTTT
CSVDDSTGGFGNTIYF
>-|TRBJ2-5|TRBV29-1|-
TGCAGCGTCCGATGGGGAGTTGGAGAGACCCAGTACTTC
CSVRWGVGETQYF
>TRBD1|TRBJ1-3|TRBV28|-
TGTGCCAGCAGTCCGGCGGGACAGCGCTCTGGAAACACCATATATTTT
CASSPAGQRSGNTIYF
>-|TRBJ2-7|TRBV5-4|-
TGTGCCAGCGGTGGTGGGCGCAACGAGCAGTACTTC
CASGGGRNEQYF
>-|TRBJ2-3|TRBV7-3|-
TGTGCCAGCAGCCAGCTGGGACTCCCCTCCAGCACAGATACGCAGTATTTT
CASSQLGLPSSTDTQYF
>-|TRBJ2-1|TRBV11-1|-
TGTGCCAGCAGCTTACGGTCCGGCGGGCAGTTCTTC
CASSLRSGGQFF
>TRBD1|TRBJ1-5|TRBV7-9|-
TGTGCCAGCAGCTCCTCGGGACAGGTACATAGCAATCAGCCCCAGCATTTT
CASSSSGQVHSNQPQHF
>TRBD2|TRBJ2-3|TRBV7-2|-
TGTGCCAGCAGCAAGATAGCGGGGGGGATCACAGATACGCAGTATTTT
CASSKIAGGITDTQYF
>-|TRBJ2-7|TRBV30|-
TGTGCCTGGACCCCCCAGGGAACAGAGCAGTACTTC
CAWTPQGTEQYF
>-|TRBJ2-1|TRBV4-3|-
TGCGCCAGCAGCCAAGGAACAGGTAGCTACAATGAGCAGTTCTTC
CASSQGTGSYNEQFF
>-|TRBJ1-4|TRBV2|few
TGTGCCAGCAGTGAGGGTCTCGGGGGGGGTAATGAAAAACTGTTTTTT
CASSEGLGGGNEKLFF
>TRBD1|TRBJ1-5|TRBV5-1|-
TGCGCCAGCAGCTTGGGACAGGGTGGCAATCAGCCCCAGCATTTT
CASSLGQGGNQPQHF
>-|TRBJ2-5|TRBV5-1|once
TGCGCCAGCAGCTTAGACAGGACCGATGTGGGGACGCGAGAGACCCAGTACTTC
CASSLDRTDVGTRETQYF
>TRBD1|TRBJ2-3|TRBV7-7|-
TGTGCCAGCAGCCCGGGGTGGGGGACAGCCGGGCTTACGCAGTATTTT
CASSPGWGTAGLTQYF
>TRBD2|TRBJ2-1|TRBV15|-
TGTGCCACCAGCCCCGGGGGGATTTGGTACAATGAGCAGTTCTTC
CATSPGGIWYNEQFF
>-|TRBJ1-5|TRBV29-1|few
TGCAGCGTTGTTTGGGGCGCTTCCAATCAGCCCCAGCATTTT
CSVVWGASNQPQHF
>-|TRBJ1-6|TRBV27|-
TGTGCCAGCAGGTCGGACTTGAGCTCCTATAATTCACCCCTCCACTTT
CASRSDLSSYNSPLHF
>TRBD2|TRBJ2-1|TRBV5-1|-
TGCGCCAGCAGTCGGGAGGCGGGGACCCCTTCTAATGAGCAGTTCTTC
CASSREAGTPSNEQFF